Each of the 10 T cell receptor beta chains below was sequenced from the same sample in a study of shared clonotypes between healthy human individuals. Repertoires were generated with immunoSEQ multiplex PCR, while TCRdb's copy carries only in-frame clones and drops some. The sample shows 2 million to 3 million clones, roughly 93% of them seen only once. Material for sequencing was naive CD4+ T cells from PBMCs. Subset of the sample: CD45RA+ positively selected. These receptors all stem from a man aged 18 to 30 in good health. Some clones in this sample may be carry-over from other donors' samples.

The chain uses TRBV9 and TRBJ2-5; D is undetermined. In germline, CDR1 is SGDLS, CDR2 YYNGEE. V lost 1 base, J lost 7 bases, and 11 bases lay in between. The CDR3 has 13 amino acids. The CDR3 protein is CASSVFAFGTQYF. In DNA, the CDR3 is TGTGCCAGCAGCGTATTTGCTTTCGGGACCCAGTACTTC.

This clone has only one observation. V usage is TRBV5-1 and J usage is TRBJ2-3; 9 bases are a match to TRBD2. V was clipped by 4 bases and J by 5 bases; unmatched bases: 17. Germline CDR1 SGHRS, CDR2 YFSETQ. CDR3 length equals 18 residues. CDR3 nucleotides: TGCGCCAGCAGCCACCTAGCGGGATCCGTAGTGACGAGAGATACGCAGTATTTT. Protein product: CASSHLAGSVVTRDTQYF.

The chain joins TRBV4-3 to TRBJ2-7, with D perhaps being TRBD1 or TRBD2 (7 bases each). Trimming stripped 4 bases from V and 2 bases from J, with 18 bases between. Germline loops: CDR1 LGHNA, CDR2 YSLEER. This CDR3 is built from 16 residues. CDR3 amino acids: CASSLKGGTEAYEQYF. The DNA for the CDR3 is TGCGCCAGCAGCCTCAAGGGGGGGACAGAGGCCTACGAGCAGTACTTC.

V and J are TRBV2 and TRBJ1-1; no definite D call. The CDR3 extends over 12 amino acids. Germline V gives CDR1 SNHLY, CDR2 FYNNEI. V lost 6 bases and J lost 5, with 10 bases in between. CDR3 loop: CASRSEGTEAFF. The DNA for the CDR3 is TGTGCCAGCAGATCGGAAGGGACTGAAGCTTTCTTT.

The chain employs TRBV2 and TRBJ2-2, with a weak D call TRBD1 (5 bases). CDR1 and CDR2 from the germline V gene are SNHLY and FYNNEI. With 7 bases removed from V and 0 bases from J, the gap between germline ends came to 9 bases. The CDR3 has 14 amino acids. The CDR3 DNA reads TGTGCCAGCAAAGGGGTCGCGAACACCGGGGAGCTGTTTTTT. Protein: CASKGVANTGELFF.

The chain joins TRBV2 to TRBJ2-1; the match to TRBD2 covers 9 bases. There are 14 residues in the CDR3. After removal of 4 bases from V and 7 bases from J, the junction contained 5 bases not matched to a gene. Germline-derived CDR1 and CDR2 are SNHLY and FYNNEI. The CDR3 protein is CASSGRTSVNEQFF. CDR3 bases: TGTGCCAGCAGTGGCAGGACTAGCGTGAATGAGCAGTTCTTC.

This rearrangement joins TRBV7-9 to TRBJ2-7, with D possibly matching TRBD1 (6 bases). This CDR3 has 13 residues. The V gene lost 4 bases and the J gene lost 10 bases, with 17 bases spanning the gap. Germline V lookup: CDR1 SEHNR, CDR2 FQNEAQ (reference sequence). The CDR3 coding sequence is TGTGCCAGCAGCTCCTCTTCTGGGGGACACCAGTACTTC. Translating gives CASSSSSGGHQYF.

This chain links TRBV7-9 with TRBJ1-5, with unresolved D. This CDR3 comprises 11 residues. The germline V and J ends were trimmed by 4 bases and 5 bases, with 3 bases remaining between them. Germline V gene sequence: CDR1 SEHNR, CDR2 FQNEAQ (reference sequence). The CDR3 here is CASSWYQPQHF. The DNA for the CDR3 is TGTGCCAGCAGCTGGTATCAGCCCCAGCATTTT.

The chain joins TRBV18 to TRBJ2-7; D not resolved. The CDR3 has 15 residues. V gave up 2 bases and J gave up 0 bases, with 11 bases separating them. Germline V lookup: CDR1 KGHSH, CDR2 LQKENI. For the CDR3, the DNA is TGTGCCAGCTCACCATCGGCCTTTAGCTCCTACGAGCAGTACTTC. This translates into CASSPSAFSSYEQYF.

The V gene is TRBV10-1, the J gene TRBJ2-5; D is unclear. CDR3 length: 11 amino acids. V was cut by 3 bases and J by 5 bases, with 4 bases left in between. The germline V gene has CDR1 WNHNN and CDR2 SYGVQD (reference sequence). The CDR3 DNA reads as TGCGCCAGCAGTGAAGGTGAGACCCAGTACTTC. Its translation: CASSEGETQYF.